A single sample is the source of the 10 T cell receptor beta chains below, sequenced in a study of human T cells and chemical hapten exposure. TCRdb passed the RACE reads through MiXCR, listing each CDR3 protein once. The table has approximately 180,000 distinct CDR3 sequences, approximately 29% seen once. Time point given: pre-sensitization, week 0. Treatment described: therapeutic diphenylcyclopropenone sensitization with weekly scalp DPC. The specimen was whole blood, collected in connection with sensitization to the hapten diphenylcyclopropenone (DPC). These receptors were collected from a woman aged 30 to 39 with alopecia areata. Some clones in this sample may be carry-over from other donors' samples.

This chain joins TRBV2 and TRBJ2-3, with TRBD2 matching over 7 bases. This CDR3 has 14 residues. V lost 8 bases to trimming and J lost 1 base; unmatched junction nucleotides: 6. CDR1 and CDR2 (germline): SNHLY, FYNNEI. The CDR3 loop reads CASRGSPGTDTQYF. Here the CDR3 DNA reads TGTGCCAGCCGCGGGAGCCCCGGCACAGATACGCAGTATTTT.

This rearrangement joins TRBV7-2 to TRBJ2-1; 8 bases match TRBD2. The CDR3 loop spans 15 amino acids. After removal of 3 bases from V and 1 base from J, the junction contained 2 bases not matched to a gene. The germline V gene has CDR1 SGHTA and CDR2 FQGNSA. CDR3 in DNA: TGTGCCAGCAGCTTCACTAGCGGATCCTACAATGAGCAGTTCTTC. Residues: CASSFTSGSYNEQFF. Based on the CDR3 plus reference TRBV7-2 and TRBJ2-1, the full variable domain is GAGVSQSPSNKVTEKGKDVELRCDPISGHTALYWYRQSLGQGLEFLIYFQGNSAPDKSGLPSDRFSAERTGGSVSTLTIQRTQQEDSAVYLCASSFTSGSYNEQFFGPGTRLTVL.

V and J are TRBV28 and TRBJ2-7, with D possibly matching TRBD1 (5 bases). The V end lost 8 bases, the J end lost 2 bases, and 13 bases lay between the germline ends. Germline loops: CDR1 MDHEN, CDR2 SYDVKM. This CDR3 contains 13 residues. The CDR3 spells CASRSDSTYEQYF. The CDR3 nucleotides are TGTGCCAGCCGATCCGACAGTACCTACGAGCAGTACTTC.

This clonotype has a handful of counts. This chain joins TRBV18 and TRBJ2-7, with TRBD2 matching over 10 bases. This CDR3 spans 15 amino acids. Trimming at V came to 0 bases and at J to 6 bases, leaving 5 bases not matched to a gene. The germline CDR1 and CDR2 sequences are KGHSH and LQKENI. This CDR3 reads CASSPPTLAGSEQYF. CDR3 coding DNA: TGTGCCAGCTCACCACCGACACTAGCGGGAAGCGAGCAGTACTTC.

The chain joins TRBV30 to TRBJ1-6, with D hard to call. V was trimmed by 0 bases and J by 0 bases, leaving 9 bases between them. Germline loops: CDR1 GTSNPN, CDR2 SVGIG (reference sequence). The CDR3 consists of 16 residues. The chain's CDR3 is CAWSVGLSSYNSPLHF. CDR3 in DNA: TGTGCCTGGAGTGTAGGACTAAGCTCCTATAATTCACCCCTCCACTTT.

This chain's CDR3 is CASSFALGTEQFF. In nucleotides, the CDR3 is TGTGCCAGCAGCTTCGCCCTAGGAACTGAGCAGTTCTTC. V usage is TRBV11-2 and J usage is TRBJ2-1; the D is unclear. CDR3 length: 13 residues. Germline CDR1 SGHAT, CDR2 FQNNGV. Trimming pared 3 bases from V and 9 bases from J, leaving 12 bases between.

The table lists this clonotype with a few counts. The V gene is TRBV5-1, the J gene TRBJ2-2; maybe TRBD2 (5 bases). Germline V gives CDR1 SGHRS, CDR2 YFSETQ. Trimming pared 1 base from V and 5 bases from J, leaving 12 bases between. The CDR3 is 15 residues long. CDR3 in amino acids: CASSLIGVETGELFF. The CDR3 bases are TGCGCCAGCAGCTTGATCGGGGTGGAGACCGGGGAGCTGTTTTTT.

V gene TRBV12-3 or TRBV12-4 combines with J gene TRBJ2-3; D not resolved. Trimming stripped 1 base from V and 5 bases from J, with 13 bases between. The CDR3 covers 15 residues. The CDR3 DNA is TGTGCCAGCAGTTTAGAACGAGGTAGACTAGATACGCAGTATTTT. It specifies CASSLERGRLDTQYF.

The rearrangement uses TRBV28 and TRBJ2-7, with 8 bases lining up with TRBD2. CDR3 length equals 14 residues. After removal of 7 bases from V and 2 bases from J, the junction contained 7 bases not matched to a gene. Germline CDR1 reads MDHEN; CDR2 reads SYDVKM. The CDR3, as DNA: TGTGCCAGCATTTCCGGGGGGGGAGCCTACGAGCAGTACTTC. This gives the protein CASISGGGAYEQYF.

This clonotype came up a few times. The chain is built from TRBV18 and TRBJ2-2; 8 bases map to TRBD1. V was pared by 0 bases and J by 4 bases, with 4 bases of the junction left unmatched. CDR3 length equals 16 residues. From germline, CDR1 is KGHSH and CDR2 LQKENI. The CDR3 DNA reads as TGTGCCAGCTCACCACCGGGCAGGGGGCGCACCGGGGAGCTGTTTTTT. Its protein is CASSPPGRGRTGELFF.